This TCR beta chain originates from a study of vaccination effects on CD4 cells after COVID-19. Antigen-specific CD4+ T cell clonotypes were called by their expansion after viral peptide-pool culture in ViraFEST. Following 10 days of culture, CD4+ T cells were isolated. As their vaccination, participants received two doses of either BNT162b2 or mRNA-1273. Points from the study as a whole: In vaccinees who were healthy, merely 1 out of 255 vaccine-induced clones cross-reacted with common cold coronaviruses. Long after vaccination, the clones induced by infection and by vaccine shrank markedly in size.

Note on this clone: Its antigen is as yet unknown.

V was cut by 4 bases and J by 3 bases, with 16 bases left in between. Germline CDR1 and CDR2: SNHLY and FYNNEI. The CDR3 covers 15 residues. Data came from immunoSEQ multiplex PCR; TCRdb stores just in-frame clones and leaves some out. Of under 40,000 clones in the sample, approximately 76% were seen once. This specimen was CD4+ T cells from PBMCs cultured with HCoV-229E spike peptides, taken after COVID-19 vaccination. The J gene is TRBJ2-7, the V gene TRBV2; D remains ambiguous. This TCR was recovered from a human donor who received a COVID-19 vaccine. The CDR3 sequence is CASSASFVSLYEQYF. The CDR3 DNA is TGTGCCAGCAGTGCCTCTTTTGTCAGCCTCTACGAGCAGTACTTC. The full variable domain, completed using reference TRBV2 and TRBJ2-7, is EPEVTQTPSHQVTQMGQEVILRCVPISNHLYFYWYRQILGQKVEFLVSFYNNEISEKSEIFDDQFSVERPDGSNFTLKIRSTKLEDSAMYFCASSASFVSLYEQYFGPGTRLTVT.